This T cell receptor beta chain was recovered during a study of post-analysis software for immune sequencing data. On the study more broadly: In terms of disease course, relapsing-remitting, secondary progressive and progressive-relapsing multiple sclerosis were included. Whole-study results and caveats: Five or six TRBV segments appeared more often in patients than in controls, and TRBV5-6, TRBV5-1 and TRBV20-1 were among these. Strong co-clustering by F measure was seen for same-batch samples. The normalized Chao1 diversity of multiple sclerosis patients was significantly lower than that of controls.

The CDR3 consists of 13 residues. Per the germline V gene, CDR1 is KGHSH and CDR2 is LQKENI. V was clipped by 6 bases and J by 2 bases, with 8 bases between them. Carried by the TCR beta cDNA libraries were unique molecular identifiers. Starting from about 0.94 to 9.7 million T cells, the study yielded a few hundred thousand cDNA molecules. TCRdb passed the PCR reads through MiXCR, listing each CDR3 protein once. The sample has around 400,000 distinct CDR3 sequences, 30% to 45% seen once. This clonotype was observed a handful of times. Its antigen is not known. The specimen sequenced was blood. The chain uses TRBV18 and TRBJ2-1; D is possibly TRBD1 (6 bases). The receptor was isolated from a girl aged 5 to 17 with multiple sclerosis. The CDR3 DNA is TGTGCCAGCTCCCGACAGGCCTACAATGAGCAGTTCTTC. The encoded protein is CASSRQAYNEQFF.